These 15 T cell receptor beta chains share one sample of origin, sequenced in a study of blood T cell repertoires in COVID-19. Using immunoSEQ multiplex PCR, the repertoire was profiled, and TCRdb retains in-frame clones only, with some absent. The top ten hold over 4% of the sample, which has roughly 140,000 clones, 80% seen once. Sequencing was performed on peripheral blood. These TCRs come from a woman in her forties or fifties with acute or convalescent COVID-19.

This chain uses TRBV20-1 with TRBJ1-5; D is ambiguous. V lost 3 bases, J lost 10 bases, and 28 bases lay in between. Germline CDR1 is DFQATT and CDR2 is SNEGSKA (reference sequence). CDR3 length equals 17 residues. The CDR3 reads CSASPSVAVASPDPQHF. CDR3 DNA sequence: TGCAGTGCTAGTCCTTCTGTGGCGGTGGCATCTCCTGATCCCCAGCATTTT.

The J gene is TRBJ1-1, the V gene TRBV25-1; TRBD1 matches at 8 bases. Per the germline V gene, CDR1 is MGHDK and CDR2 is SYGVNS. V gave up 9 bases and J gave up 3 bases; unmatched junction bases: 18. The CDR3 has 17 amino acids. Here the CDR3 DNA reads TGTGCCAGGGTTCCACAGGGGGATATGGTGTTAGACACTGAAGCTTTCTTT. Its protein product is CARVPQGDMVLDTEAFF.

The chain is built from TRBV7-2 and TRBJ2-5, with D perhaps TRBD2 (6 bases). This CDR3 spans 14 amino acids. Germline V gene sequence: CDR1 SGHTA, CDR2 FQGNSA. Trimming took 2 bases from V and 5 from J, leaving 12 bases between them. The CDR3 nucleotides read TGTGCCAGCAGCTTATGGAGGGCAGGGGAGACCCAGTACTTC. Translated, it gives CASSLWRAGETQYF.

This chain joins TRBV12-5 and TRBJ1-1, with a possible D match to TRBD1 (5 bases). Trimming took 0 bases from V and 1 from J, leaving 12 bases between them. CDR1 LGHNT and CDR2 FRNRAP come from the germline V gene. This CDR3 region has 16 residues. CDR3 DNA: TGTGCTAGTGGTTTGGTACTGGGGACTCCGAACACTGAAGCTTTCTTT. Translation gives CASGLVLGTPNTEAFF.

This clone was seen only once. The rearrangement joins TRBV19 to TRBJ1-6; no clear D gene. Germline values: CDR1 LNHDA, CDR2 SQIVND (reference sequence). The CDR3 is 14 amino acids. V was shortened by 5 bases and J by 8 bases, with 13 bases between the two germline ends. CDR3 region: CASSSPGGYSPLHF. DNA of the CDR3: TGTGCCAGTAGTTCCCCCGGAGGGTATTCACCCCTCCACTTT.

This rearrangement joins TRBV18 to TRBJ2-7; possibly TRBD1 for D (6 bases). The CDR3 loop spans 15 amino acids. The germline V gene has CDR1 KGHSH and CDR2 LQKENI. Trimming pared 2 bases from V and 2 bases from J, leaving 13 bases between. The CDR3 DNA reads TGTGCCAGCTCACCAAGGGTCGGGACACCCTACGAGCAGTACTTC. Its protein product is CASSPRVGTPYEQYF.

The chain has TRBV9 and TRBJ2-7; 9 bases match TRBD1. CDR1 and CDR2 from the germline V gene are SGDLS and YYNGEE. With V trimmed by 0 bases and J by 3 bases, 1 base remained unmatched. The CDR3 runs 14 residues. The CDR3 region is CASSVEGQGYEQYF. The DNA for the CDR3 is TGTGCCAGCAGCGTAGAGGGACAGGGCTACGAGCAGTACTTC.

The V call is TRBV7-2, the J call TRBJ1-2, with 7 bases matching TRBD1. Germline CDR1 and CDR2: SGHTA and FQGNSA. This CDR3 is built from 14 residues. Germline trimming cut 3 bases from V and 8 bases from J; bases unmatched to any gene: 9. The CDR3 DNA reads as TGTGCCAGCAGCTTCGACCGACAGGGTGAGGGCTACACCTTC. Residues: CASSFDRQGEGYTF.

The chain has TRBV11-2 and TRBJ1-5; TRBD1 agrees at 7 bases. The V segment lost 5 bases and the J segment 4 bases; nucleotides outside the gene matches: 5. This CDR3 has 14 residues. Germline lookup yields CDR1 SGHAT and CDR2 FQNNGV. The CDR3 DNA is TGTGCCAGCAGCGGGACAGAGTGGAATCAGCCCCAGCATTTT. Its translation is CASSGTEWNQPQHF.

The chain combines TRBV10-3 with TRBJ1-2; 7 nucleotides align to TRBD1. The CDR3 totals 14 residues. V shed 3 bases, J shed 5 bases, and the junction held 6 bases outside the gene matches. Germline V CDR1 and CDR2: ENHRY, SYGVKD. In DNA, the CDR3 is TGTGCCATCAGTGATACCGGGACAGCTTATGGCTACACCTTC. It specifies CAISDTGTAYGYTF.

The chain combines TRBV5-4 with TRBJ2-5; the match to TRBD2 covers 7 bases. The germline CDR1 and CDR2 sequences are SGHNT and YYREEE (reference sequence). The CDR3 length is 13 residues. V shed 2 bases, J shed 5 bases, and the junction held 3 bases outside the gene matches. DNA of the CDR3: TGTGCCAGCAGCTTCGCTAGCGGCGAGACCCAGTACTTC. Residues: CASSFASGETQYF.

This clone was seen only a few times. The rearrangement links TRBV27 to TRBJ1-1; D is possibly TRBD1 (5 bases). This CDR3 contains 15 residues. Trimming took 0 bases from V and 3 from J, leaving 11 bases between them. Germline CDR1 is MNHEY and CDR2 is SMNVEV (reference sequence). The CDR3 DNA sequence: TGTGCCAGCAGTTTATCTAGCCGGGGGGACACTGAAGCTTTCTTT. This sequence encodes CASSLSSRGDTEAFF.

The chain carries TRBV4-3 and TRBJ1-1; a possible D gene is TRBD1 (6 bases). Trimming shortened V by 4 bases and J by 0 bases, and 9 bases separated the two germline ends. Germline values: CDR1 LGHNA, CDR2 YSLEER. The CDR3 runs 14 residues. The CDR3, as DNA: TGCGCCAGCAGCCGAGGACAGATGAACACTGAAGCTTTCTTT. As protein: CASSRGQMNTEAFF.

The chain is built from TRBV6-5 and TRBJ1-5, with 8 bases matching TRBD1. V trimming: 5 bases; J trimming: 9 bases; junction bases outside the gene matches: 12. This CDR3 has 15 residues. Germline CDR1 and CDR2: MNHEY and SVGAGI. CDR3 loop: CASSPGTGRWGPQHF. Here the CDR3 DNA reads TGTGCCAGCAGTCCGGGGACAGGACGCTGGGGGCCCCAGCATTTT.

The chain carries TRBV7-9 and TRBJ1-5; D unclear. Between the trimmed V and J ends, which lost 2 bases and 1 base, there was a span of 9 bases. Germline CDR1 and CDR2: SEHNR and FQNEAQ (reference sequence). The CDR3 consists of 15 residues. CDR3 nucleotide sequence: TGTGCCAGCAGCTTATTGGGCGGGAGCAATCAGCCCCAGCATTTT. Amino acids: CASSLLGGSNQPQHF.